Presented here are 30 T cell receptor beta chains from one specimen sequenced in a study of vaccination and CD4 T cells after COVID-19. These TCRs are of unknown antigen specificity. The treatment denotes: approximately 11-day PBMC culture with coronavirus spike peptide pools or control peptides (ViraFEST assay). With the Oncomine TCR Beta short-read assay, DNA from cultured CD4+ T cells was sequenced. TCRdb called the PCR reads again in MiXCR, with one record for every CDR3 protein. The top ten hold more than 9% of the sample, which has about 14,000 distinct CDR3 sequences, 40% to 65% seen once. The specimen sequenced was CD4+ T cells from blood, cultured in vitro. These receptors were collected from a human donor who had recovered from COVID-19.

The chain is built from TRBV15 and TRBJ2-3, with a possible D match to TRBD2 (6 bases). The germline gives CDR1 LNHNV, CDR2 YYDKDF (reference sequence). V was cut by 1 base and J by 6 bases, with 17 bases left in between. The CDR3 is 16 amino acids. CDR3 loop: CATSRARLGGYDTQYF. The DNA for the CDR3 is TGTGCCACCAGCAGAGCGCGACTAGGTGGATACGATACGCAGTATTTT.

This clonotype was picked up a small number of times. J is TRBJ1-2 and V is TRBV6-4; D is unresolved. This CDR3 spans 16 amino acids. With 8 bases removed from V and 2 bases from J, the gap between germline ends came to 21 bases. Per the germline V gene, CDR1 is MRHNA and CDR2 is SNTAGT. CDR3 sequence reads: CASPEEGSLPNYGYTF. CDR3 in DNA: TGTGCCAGCCCCGAGGAAGGGTCACTCCCAAACTATGGCTACACCTTC.

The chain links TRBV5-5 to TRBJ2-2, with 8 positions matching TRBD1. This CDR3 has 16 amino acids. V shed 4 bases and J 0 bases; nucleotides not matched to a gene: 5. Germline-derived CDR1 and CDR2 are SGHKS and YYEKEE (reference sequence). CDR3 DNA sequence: TGTGCCAGCAGCCGGGACAGGATAGCGAACACCGGGGAGCTGTTTTTT. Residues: CASSRDRIANTGELFF.

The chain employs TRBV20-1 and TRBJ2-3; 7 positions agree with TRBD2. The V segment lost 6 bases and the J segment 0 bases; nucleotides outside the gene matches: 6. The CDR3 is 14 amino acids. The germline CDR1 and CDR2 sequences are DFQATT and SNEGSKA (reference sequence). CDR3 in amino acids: CSAPGRASTDTQYF. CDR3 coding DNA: TGCAGTGCGCCGGGGAGGGCTAGCACAGATACGCAGTATTTT.

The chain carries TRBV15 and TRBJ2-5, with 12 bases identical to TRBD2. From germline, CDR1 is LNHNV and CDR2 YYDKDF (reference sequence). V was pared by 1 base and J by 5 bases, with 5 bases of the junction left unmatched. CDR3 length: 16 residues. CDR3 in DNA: TGTGCCACCAGCAGAGCCCCTAGCGGGAGGGAGGAGACCCAGTACTTC. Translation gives CATSRAPSGREETQYF.

The DNA for the CDR3 is TGCAGTGCTCCCTCCGGGGGGCCTGAAGCTTTCTTT. Translation gives CSAPSGGPEAFF. The chain combines TRBV20-1 with TRBJ1-1; TRBD1 might be the D (6 bases). This CDR3 comprises 12 residues. CDR1 is DFQATT and CDR2 is SNEGSKA in the germline V gene (reference sequence). Trimming took off 5 bases at V and 6 bases at J, with 13 bases between the two ends.

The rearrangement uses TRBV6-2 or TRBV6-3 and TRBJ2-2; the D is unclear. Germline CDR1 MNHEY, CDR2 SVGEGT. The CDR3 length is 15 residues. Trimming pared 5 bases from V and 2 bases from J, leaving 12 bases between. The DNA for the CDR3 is TGTGCCAGCAGTCCCGCTAGGTTCAACACCGGGGAGCTGTTTTTT. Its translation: CASSPARFNTGELFF.

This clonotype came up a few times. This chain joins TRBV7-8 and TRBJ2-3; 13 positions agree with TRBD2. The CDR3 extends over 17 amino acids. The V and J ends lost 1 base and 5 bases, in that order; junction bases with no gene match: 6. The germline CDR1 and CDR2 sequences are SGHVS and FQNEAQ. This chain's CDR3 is CASSLDTSGRAGDTQYF. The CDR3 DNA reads TGTGCCAGCAGCTTAGATACTAGCGGGAGGGCGGGAGATACGCAGTATTTT.

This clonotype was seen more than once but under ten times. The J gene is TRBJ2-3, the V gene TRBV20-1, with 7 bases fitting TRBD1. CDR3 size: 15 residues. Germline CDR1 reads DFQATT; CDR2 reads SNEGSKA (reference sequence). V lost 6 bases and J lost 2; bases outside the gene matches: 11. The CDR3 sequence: CSASRDRVVTDTQYF. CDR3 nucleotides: TGCAGTGCCAGCCGTGACAGGGTGGTCACAGATACGCAGTATTTT.

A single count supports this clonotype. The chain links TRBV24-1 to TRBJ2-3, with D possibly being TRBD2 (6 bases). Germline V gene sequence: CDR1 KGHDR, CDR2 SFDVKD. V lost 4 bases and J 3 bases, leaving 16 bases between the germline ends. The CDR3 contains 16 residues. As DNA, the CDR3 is TGTGCCACCAGTGACGTCCGGGACTCCGGAACAGATACGCAGTATTTT. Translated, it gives CATSDVRDSGTDTQYF.

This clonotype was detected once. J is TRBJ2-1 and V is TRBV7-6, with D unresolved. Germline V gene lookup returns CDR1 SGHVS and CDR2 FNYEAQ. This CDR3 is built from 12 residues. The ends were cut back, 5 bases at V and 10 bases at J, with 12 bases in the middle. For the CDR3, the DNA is TGTGCCAGCAGCCCTGGCCCGGAGGAGCAGTTCTTC. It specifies CASSPGPEEQFF. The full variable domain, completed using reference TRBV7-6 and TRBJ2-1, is GAGVSQSPRYKVTKRGQDVALRCDPISGHVSLYWYRQALGQGPEFLTYFNYEAQQDKSGLPNDRFSAERPEGSISTLTIQRTEQRDSAMYRCASSPGPEEQFFGPGTRLTVL.

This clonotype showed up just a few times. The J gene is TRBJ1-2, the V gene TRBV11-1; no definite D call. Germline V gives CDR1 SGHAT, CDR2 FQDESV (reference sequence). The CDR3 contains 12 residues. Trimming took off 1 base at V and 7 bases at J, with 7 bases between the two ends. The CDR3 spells CASSLEGSGYTF. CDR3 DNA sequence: TGTGCCAGCAGCTTAGAAGGTAGTGGCTACACCTTC.

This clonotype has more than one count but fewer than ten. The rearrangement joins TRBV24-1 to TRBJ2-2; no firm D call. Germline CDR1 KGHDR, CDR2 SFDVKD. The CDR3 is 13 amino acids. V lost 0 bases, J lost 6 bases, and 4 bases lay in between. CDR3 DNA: TGTGCCACCAGTGATTTGTTGGCCGGGGAGCTGTTTTTT. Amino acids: CATSDLLAGELFF.

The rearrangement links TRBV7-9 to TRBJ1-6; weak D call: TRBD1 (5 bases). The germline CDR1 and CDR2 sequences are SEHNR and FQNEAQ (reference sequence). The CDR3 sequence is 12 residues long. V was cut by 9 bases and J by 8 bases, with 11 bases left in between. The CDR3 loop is CASALTDSPLHF. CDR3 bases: TGTGCCAGTGCTCTGACAGATTCACCCCTCCACTTT. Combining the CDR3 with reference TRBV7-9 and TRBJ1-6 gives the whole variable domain DTGVSQNPRHKITKRGQNVTFRCDPISEHNRLYWYRQTLGQGPEFLTYFQNEAQLEKSRLLSDRFSAERPKGSFSTLEIQRTEQGDSAMYLCASALTDSPLHFGNGTRLTVT.

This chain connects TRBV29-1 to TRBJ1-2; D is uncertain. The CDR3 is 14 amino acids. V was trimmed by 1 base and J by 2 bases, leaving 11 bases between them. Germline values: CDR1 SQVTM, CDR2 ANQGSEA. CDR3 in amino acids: CSVEVSGKNYGYTF. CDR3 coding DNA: TGCAGCGTTGAAGTATCCGGGAAGAACTATGGCTACACCTTC. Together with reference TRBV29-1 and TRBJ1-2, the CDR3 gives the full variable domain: SAVISQKPSRDICQRGTSLTIQCQVDSQVTMMFWYRQQPGQSLTLIATANQGSEATYESGFVIDKFPISRPNLTFSTLTVSNMSPEDSSIYLCSVEVSGKNYGYTFGSGTRLTVV.

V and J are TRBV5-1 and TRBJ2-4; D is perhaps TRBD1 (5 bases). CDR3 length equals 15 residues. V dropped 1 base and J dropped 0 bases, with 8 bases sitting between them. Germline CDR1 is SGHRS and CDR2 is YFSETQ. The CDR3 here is CASSLQGIAKNIQYF. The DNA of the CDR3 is TGCGCCAGCAGCTTGCAGGGAATAGCCAAAAACATTCAGTACTTC.

CDR3 in DNA: TGTGCCAGCAGCTTTGGTCCCAGCGGGAGCGAGACCCAGTACTTC. This translates into CASSFGPSGSETQYF. The gene calls are TRBV7-2 and TRBJ2-5; 8 nucleotides line up with TRBD2. The junction had 8 bases not matched to a gene; V was cut back by 3 bases and J by 5 bases. The V gene's germline CDR1 is SGHTA and CDR2 FQGNSA. CDR3 length: 15 residues.

This chain's CDR3 is CASSLEGRGHTEAFF. In nucleotides, the CDR3 is TGCGCCAGCAGCTTGGAGGGCAGGGGGCACACTGAAGCTTTCTTT. The chain couples TRBV5-1 to TRBJ1-1; 8 nucleotides match TRBD1. This CDR3 has 15 residues. Looked up from germline, CDR1 is SGHRS and CDR2 is YFSETQ. The junction had 4 bases not matched to a gene; V was cut back by 0 bases and J by 3 bases.

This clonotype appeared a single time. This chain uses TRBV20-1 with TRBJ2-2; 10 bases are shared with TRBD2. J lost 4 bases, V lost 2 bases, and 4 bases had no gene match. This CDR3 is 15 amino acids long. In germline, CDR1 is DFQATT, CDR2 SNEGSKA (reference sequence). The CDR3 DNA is TGCAGTGCTAGAAGTCCTAGCGGGAGCACCGGGGAGCTGTTTTTT. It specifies CSARSPSGSTGELFF.

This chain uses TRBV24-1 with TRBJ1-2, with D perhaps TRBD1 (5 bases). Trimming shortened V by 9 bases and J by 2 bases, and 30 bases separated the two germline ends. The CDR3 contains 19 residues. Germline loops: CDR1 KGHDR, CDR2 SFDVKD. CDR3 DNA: TGTGCCACCCCAACCAGTCCCGATTCTGTACCGGGACGGAACTATGGCTACACCTTC. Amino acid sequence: CATPTSPDSVPGRNYGYTF.

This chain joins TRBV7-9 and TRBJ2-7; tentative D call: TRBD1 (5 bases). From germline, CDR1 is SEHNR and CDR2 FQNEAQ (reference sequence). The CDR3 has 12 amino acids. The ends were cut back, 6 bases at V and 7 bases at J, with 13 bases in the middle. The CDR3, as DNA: TGTGCCAGCAGTTGGGGCCGTGGTGAGCAGTACTTC. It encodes CASSWGRGEQYF.

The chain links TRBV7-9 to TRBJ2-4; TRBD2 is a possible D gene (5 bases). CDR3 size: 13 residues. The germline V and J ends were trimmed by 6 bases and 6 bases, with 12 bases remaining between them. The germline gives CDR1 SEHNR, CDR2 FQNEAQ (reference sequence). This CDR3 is CASRPTRSNIQYF. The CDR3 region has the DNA TGTGCCAGCAGACCTACTAGATCAAACATTCAGTACTTC.

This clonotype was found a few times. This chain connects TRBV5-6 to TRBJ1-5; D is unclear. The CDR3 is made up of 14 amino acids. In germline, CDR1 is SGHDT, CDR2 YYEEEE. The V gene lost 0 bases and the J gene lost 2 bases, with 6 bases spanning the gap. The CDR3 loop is CASSLGAGNQPQHF. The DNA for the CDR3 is TGTGCCAGCAGCTTGGGGGCCGGCAATCAGCCCCAGCATTTT.

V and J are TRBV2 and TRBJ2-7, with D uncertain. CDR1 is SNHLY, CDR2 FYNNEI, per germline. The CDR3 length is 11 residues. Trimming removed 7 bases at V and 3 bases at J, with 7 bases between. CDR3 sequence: CASTGSYEQYF. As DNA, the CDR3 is TGTGCCAGCACGGGCAGCTACGAGCAGTACTTC. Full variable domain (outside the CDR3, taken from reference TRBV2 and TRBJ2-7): EPEVTQTPSHQVTQMGQEVILRCVPISNHLYFYWYRQILGQKVEFLVSFYNNEISEKSEIFDDQFSVERPDGSNFTLKIRSTKLEDSAMYFCASTGSYEQYFGPGTRLTVT.

CDR3 coding DNA: TGTGCCAGCAGTTTATCATTATCGGAGACCCAGTACTTC. Its translation: CASSLSLSETQYF. The chain combines TRBV27 with TRBJ2-5; no firm D call. The germline CDR1 and CDR2 sequences are MNHEY and SMNVEV (reference sequence). The CDR3 length is 13 residues. V lost 0 bases and J 5 bases, leaving 7 bases between the germline ends.

The CDR3 reads CASRTGAGSYNEQFF. The CDR3 nucleotides read TGTGCCAGCAGGACGGGGGCTGGGTCCTACAATGAGCAGTTCTTC. This chain connects TRBV2 to TRBJ2-1; D tentatively reads TRBD1 or TRBD2 (6 bases each). The V gene's germline CDR1 is SNHLY and CDR2 FYNNEI. CDR3 length: 15 amino acids. V gave up 6 bases and J gave up 1 base, with 13 bases separating them. Based on the CDR3 plus reference TRBV2 and TRBJ2-1, the full variable domain is EPEVTQTPSHQVTQMGQEVILRCVPISNHLYFYWYRQILGQKVEFLVSFYNNEISEKSEIFDDQFSVERPDGSNFTLKIRSTKLEDSAMYFCASRTGAGSYNEQFFGPGTRLTVL.

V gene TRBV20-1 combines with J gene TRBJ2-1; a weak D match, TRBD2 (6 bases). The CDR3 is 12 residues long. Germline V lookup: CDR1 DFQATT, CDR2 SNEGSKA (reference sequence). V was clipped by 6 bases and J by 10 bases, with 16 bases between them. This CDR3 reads CSAHRLVEEQFF. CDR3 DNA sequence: TGCAGTGCGCACAGACTAGTTGAGGAGCAGTTCTTC.

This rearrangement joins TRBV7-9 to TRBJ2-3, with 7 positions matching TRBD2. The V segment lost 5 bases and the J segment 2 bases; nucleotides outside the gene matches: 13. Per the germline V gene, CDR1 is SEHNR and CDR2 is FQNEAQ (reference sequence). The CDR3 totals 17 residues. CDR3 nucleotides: TGTGCCAGCAGCCCACGAAGCGGCGGGAGTAACACAGATACGCAGTATTTT. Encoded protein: CASSPRSGGSNTDTQYF.

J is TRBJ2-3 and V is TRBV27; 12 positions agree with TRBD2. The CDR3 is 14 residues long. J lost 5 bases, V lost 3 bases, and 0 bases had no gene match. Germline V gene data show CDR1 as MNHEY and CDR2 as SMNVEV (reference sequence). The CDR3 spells CASSLGLAGDTQYF. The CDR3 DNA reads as TGTGCCAGCAGTTTGGGACTAGCGGGAGATACGCAGTATTTT.

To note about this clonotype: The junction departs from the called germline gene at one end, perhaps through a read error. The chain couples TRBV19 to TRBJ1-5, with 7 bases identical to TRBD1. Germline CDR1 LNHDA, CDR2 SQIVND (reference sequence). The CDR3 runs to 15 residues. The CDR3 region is CASSIRGPSNQLQHF. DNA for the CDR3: TGTGCCAGTAGTATAAGGGGGCCGTCCAATCAGCTCCAGCATTTT.